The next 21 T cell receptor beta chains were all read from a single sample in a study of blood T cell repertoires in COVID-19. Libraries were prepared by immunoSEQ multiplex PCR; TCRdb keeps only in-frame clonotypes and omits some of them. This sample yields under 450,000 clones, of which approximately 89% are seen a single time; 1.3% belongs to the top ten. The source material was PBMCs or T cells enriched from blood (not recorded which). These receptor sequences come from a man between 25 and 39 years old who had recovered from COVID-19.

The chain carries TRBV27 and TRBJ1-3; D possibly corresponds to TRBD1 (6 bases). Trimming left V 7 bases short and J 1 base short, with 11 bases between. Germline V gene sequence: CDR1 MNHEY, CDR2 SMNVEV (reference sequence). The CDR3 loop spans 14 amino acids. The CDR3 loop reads CASKRGGSGNTIYF. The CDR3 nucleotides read TGTGCCAGCAAGAGGGGGGGTTCTGGAAACACCATATATTTT.

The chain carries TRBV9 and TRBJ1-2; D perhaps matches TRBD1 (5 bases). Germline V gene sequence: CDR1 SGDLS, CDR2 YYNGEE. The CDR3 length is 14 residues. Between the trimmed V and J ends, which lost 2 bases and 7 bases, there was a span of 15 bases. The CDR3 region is CASSVEVGGSGYTF. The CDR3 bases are TGTGCCAGCAGCGTCGAGGTGGGGGGTAGTGGCTACACCTTC.

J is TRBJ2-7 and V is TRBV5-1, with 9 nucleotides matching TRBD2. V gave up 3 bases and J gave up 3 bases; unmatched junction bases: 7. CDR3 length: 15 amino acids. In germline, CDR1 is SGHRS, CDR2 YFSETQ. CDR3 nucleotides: TGCGCCAGCAGCTCGGTTAGCGGGGGAGACTACGAGCAGTACTTC. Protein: CASSSVSGGDYEQYF.

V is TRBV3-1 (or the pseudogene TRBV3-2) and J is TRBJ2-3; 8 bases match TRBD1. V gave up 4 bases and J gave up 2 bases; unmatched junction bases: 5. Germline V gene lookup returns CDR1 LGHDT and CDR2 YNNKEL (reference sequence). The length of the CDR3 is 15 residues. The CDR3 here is CASSLGQGPTDTQYF. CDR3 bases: TGTGCCAGCAGCCTAGGACAGGGACCCACAGATACGCAGTATTTT.

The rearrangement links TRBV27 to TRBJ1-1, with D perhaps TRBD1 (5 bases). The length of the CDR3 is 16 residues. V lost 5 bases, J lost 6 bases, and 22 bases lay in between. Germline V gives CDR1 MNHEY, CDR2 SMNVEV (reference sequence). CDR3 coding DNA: TGTGCCAGCAGTCCGAGGGCGGGGGGGTTACGGTCTGAAGCTTTCTTT. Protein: CASSPRAGGLRSEAFF.

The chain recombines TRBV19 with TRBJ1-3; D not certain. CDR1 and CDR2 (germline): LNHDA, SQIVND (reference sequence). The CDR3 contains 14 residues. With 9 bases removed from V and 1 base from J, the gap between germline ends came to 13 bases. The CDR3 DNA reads TGTGCCAGCCGTAATAGAGGTTCTGGAAACACCATATATTTT. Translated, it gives CASRNRGSGNTIYF.

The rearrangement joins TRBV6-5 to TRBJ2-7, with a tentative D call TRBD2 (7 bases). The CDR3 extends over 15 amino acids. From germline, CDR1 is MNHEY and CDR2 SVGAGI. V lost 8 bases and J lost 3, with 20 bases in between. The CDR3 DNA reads TGTGCCAGCGGAACTTTGGGGGGGGGCAACTACGAGCAGTACTTC. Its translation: CASGTLGGGNYEQYF.

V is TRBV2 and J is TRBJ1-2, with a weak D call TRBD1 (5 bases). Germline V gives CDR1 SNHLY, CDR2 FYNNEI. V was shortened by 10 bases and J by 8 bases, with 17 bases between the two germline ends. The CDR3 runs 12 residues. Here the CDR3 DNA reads TGTGCCACCTCGCTGGGGCAGGGCGGCTACACCTTC. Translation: CATSLGQGGYTF.

CDR3 loop: CTSNPSRPGGLYNEQFF. The DNA of the CDR3 is TGCACCAGCAACCCGTCCCGACCGGGGGGGCTTTACAATGAGCAGTTCTTC. The chain carries TRBV1 and TRBJ2-1; no check of the table's D call, TRBD2, against the DNA was made. TRBV1 is marked as a pseudogene. The CDR3 is made up of 17 amino acids.

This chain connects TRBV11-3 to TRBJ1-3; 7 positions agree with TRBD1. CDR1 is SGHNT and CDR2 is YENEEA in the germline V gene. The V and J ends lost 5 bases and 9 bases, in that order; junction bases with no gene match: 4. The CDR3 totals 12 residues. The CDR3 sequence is CASSRDSSTIYF. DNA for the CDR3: TGTGCCAGCAGCAGGGACAGTTCCACCATATATTTT.

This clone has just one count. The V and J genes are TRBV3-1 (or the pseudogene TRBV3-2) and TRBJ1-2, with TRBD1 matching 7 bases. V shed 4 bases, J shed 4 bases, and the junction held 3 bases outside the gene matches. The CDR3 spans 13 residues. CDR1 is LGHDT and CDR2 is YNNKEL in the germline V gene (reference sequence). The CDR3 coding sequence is TGTGCCAGCAGCCCCGGGGACAGCTATGGCTACACCTTC. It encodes CASSPGDSYGYTF.

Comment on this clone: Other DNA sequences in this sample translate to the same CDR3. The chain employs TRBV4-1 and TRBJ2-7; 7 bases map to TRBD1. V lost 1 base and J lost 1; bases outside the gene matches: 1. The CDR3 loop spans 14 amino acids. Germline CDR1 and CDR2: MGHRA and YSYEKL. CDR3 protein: CASSQGRGSYEQYF. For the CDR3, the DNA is TGCGCCAGCAGCCAAGGCAGGGGGTCCTACGAGCAGTACTTC.

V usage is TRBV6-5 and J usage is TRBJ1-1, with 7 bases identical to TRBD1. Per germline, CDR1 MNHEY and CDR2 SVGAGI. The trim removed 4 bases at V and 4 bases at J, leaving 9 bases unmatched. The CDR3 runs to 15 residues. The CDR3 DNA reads TGTGCCAGCAGTTGGACAGGCCGGGGGCTCACTGAAGCTTTCTTT. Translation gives CASSWTGRGLTEAFF.

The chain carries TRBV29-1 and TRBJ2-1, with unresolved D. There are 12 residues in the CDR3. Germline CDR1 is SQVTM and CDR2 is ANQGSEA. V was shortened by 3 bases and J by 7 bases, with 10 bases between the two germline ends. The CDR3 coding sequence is TGCAGCGTTGACCGGGTTGGTAATGAGCAGTTCTTC. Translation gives CSVDRVGNEQFF.

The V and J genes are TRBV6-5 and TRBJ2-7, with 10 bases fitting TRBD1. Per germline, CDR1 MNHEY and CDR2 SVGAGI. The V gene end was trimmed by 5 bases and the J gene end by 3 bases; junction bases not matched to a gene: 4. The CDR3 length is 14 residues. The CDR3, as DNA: TGTGCCAGCAGTAAGGACAGGGGGGGCTACGAGCAGTACTTC. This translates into CASSKDRGGYEQYF.

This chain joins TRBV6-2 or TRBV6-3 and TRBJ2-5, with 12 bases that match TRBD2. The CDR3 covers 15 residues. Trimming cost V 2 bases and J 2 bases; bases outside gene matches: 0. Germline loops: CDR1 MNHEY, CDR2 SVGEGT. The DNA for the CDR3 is TGTGCCAGCAGTTACACTAGCGGGGGGCAAGAGACCCAGTACTTC. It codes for CASSYTSGGQETQYF.

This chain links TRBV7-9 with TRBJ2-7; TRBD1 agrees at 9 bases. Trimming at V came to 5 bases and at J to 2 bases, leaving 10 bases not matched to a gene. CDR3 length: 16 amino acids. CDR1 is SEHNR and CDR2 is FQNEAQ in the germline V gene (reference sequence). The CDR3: CASSPLRGTGTYEQYF. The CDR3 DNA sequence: TGTGCCAGCAGCCCTCTAAGGGGGACAGGGACCTACGAGCAGTACTTC.

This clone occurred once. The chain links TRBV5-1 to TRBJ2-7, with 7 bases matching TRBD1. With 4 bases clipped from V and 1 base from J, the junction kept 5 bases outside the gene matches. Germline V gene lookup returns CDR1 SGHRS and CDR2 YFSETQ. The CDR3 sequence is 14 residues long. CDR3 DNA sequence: TGCGCCAGCAGCCCGTCGGGACAGTCCTACGAGCAGTACTTC. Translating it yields CASSPSGQSYEQYF.

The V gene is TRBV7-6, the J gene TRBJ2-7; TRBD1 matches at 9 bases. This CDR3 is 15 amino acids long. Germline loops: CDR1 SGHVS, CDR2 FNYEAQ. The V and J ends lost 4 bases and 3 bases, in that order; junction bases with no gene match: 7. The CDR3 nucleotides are TGTGCCAGCAGCTCGACCGGGACAGGGATCTACGAGCAGTACTTC. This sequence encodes CASSSTGTGIYEQYF. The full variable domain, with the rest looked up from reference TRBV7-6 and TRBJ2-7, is GAGVSQSPRYKVTKRGQDVALRCDPISGHVSLYWYRQALGQGPEFLTYFNYEAQQDKSGLPNDRFSAERPEGSISTLTIQRTEQRDSAMYRCASSSTGTGIYEQYFGPGTRLTVT.

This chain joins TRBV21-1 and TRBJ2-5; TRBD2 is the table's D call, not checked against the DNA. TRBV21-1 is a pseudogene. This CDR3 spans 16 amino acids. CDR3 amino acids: CASSRRTALGGETQYF. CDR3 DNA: TGTGCCAGCAGCAGGCGGACTGCCCTGGGTGGAGAGACCCAGTACTTC.

The CDR3 DNA sequence: TGTGCCAGCACGGGAGGCAGAGCTAACTATGGCTACACCTTC. Protein sequence: CASTGGRANYGYTF. The rearrangement uses TRBV7-9 and TRBJ1-2; D unclear. V lost 7 bases to trimming and J lost 0 bases, with 12 bases between them. CDR1 and CDR2 from the germline V gene are SEHNR and FQNEAQ (reference sequence). This CDR3 is 14 amino acids long.